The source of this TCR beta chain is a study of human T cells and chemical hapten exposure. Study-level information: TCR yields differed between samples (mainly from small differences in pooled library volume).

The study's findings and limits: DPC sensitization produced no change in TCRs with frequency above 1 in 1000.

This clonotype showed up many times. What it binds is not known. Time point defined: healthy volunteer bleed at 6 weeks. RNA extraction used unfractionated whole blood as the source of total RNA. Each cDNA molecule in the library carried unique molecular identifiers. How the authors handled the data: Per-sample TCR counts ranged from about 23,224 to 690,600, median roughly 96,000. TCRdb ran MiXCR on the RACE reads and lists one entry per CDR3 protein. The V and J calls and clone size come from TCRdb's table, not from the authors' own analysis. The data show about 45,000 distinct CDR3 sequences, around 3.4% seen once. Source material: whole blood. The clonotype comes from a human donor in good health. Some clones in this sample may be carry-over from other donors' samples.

CDR3 residues: CASSLDPYEQYF. The CDR3 DNA follows: TGTGCCAGCAGTTTAGATCCTTACGAGCAGTACTTC. J is TRBJ2-7 and V is TRBV12-3 or TRBV12-4, with D hard to call. With 1 base removed from V and 4 bases from J, the gap between germline ends came to 5 bases. This CDR3 is built from 12 residues.